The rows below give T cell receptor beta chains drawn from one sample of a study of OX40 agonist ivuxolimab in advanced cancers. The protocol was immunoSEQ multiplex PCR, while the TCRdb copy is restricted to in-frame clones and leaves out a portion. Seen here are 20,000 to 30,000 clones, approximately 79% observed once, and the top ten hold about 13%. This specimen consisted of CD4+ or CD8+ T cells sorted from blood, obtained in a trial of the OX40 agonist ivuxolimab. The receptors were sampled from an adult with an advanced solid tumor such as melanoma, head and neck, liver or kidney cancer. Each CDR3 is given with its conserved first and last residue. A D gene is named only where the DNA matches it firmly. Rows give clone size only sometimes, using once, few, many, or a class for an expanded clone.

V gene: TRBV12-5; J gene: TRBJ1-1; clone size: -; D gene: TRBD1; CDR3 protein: CASGTGMNTEAFF; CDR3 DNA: TGTGCTAGTGGGACAGGGATGAACACTGAAGCTTTCTTT
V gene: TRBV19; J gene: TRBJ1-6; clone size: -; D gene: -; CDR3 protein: CASSNGAGRFDDSPLHF; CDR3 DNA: TGTGCCAGTAGTAATGGAGCAGGGCGCTTCGATGATTCACCCCTCCACTTT
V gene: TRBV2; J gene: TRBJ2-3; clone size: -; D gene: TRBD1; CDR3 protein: CASSRQGRTDTQYF; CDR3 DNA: TGTGCCAGCAGCAGACAGGGGAGGACAGATACGCAGTATTTT
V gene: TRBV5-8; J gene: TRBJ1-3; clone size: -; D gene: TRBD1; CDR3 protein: CASSPIRTGGNTIYF; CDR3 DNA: TGTGCCAGCAGCCCGATTCGGACAGGGGGAAACACCATATATTTT
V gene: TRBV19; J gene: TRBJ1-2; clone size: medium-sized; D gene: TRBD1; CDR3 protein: CASSIHQGAYGYTF; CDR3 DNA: TGTGCCAGTAGTATCCATCAGGGGGCATATGGCTACACCTTC
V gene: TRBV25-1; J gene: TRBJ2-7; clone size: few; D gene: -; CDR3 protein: CASSESEGVGYEQYF; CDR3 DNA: TGTGCCAGCAGTGAATCGGAAGGGGTGGGGTACGAGCAGTACTTC
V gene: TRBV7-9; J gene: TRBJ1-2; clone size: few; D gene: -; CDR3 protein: CASSRSVYGYTF; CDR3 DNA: TGTGCCAGCTCCCGAAGTGTTTATGGCTACACCTTC
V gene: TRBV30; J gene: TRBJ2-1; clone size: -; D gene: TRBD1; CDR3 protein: CAWSAGTGFYNEQFF; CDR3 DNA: TGTGCCTGGAGTGCTGGGACAGGGTTTTACAATGAGCAGTTCTTC
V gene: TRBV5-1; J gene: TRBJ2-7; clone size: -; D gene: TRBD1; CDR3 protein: CASRSGTGSYEQYF; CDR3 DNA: TGCGCCAGCAGATCCGGGACAGGCTCCTACGAGCAGTACTTC
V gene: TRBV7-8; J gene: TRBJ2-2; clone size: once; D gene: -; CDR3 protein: CASSLVGGDRTRELFF; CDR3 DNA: TGTGCCAGCAGCTTAGTAGGTGGGGACCGCACCCGGGAGCTGTTTTTT
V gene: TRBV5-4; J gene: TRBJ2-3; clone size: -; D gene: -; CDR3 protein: CASSPGVRTDTQYF; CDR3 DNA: TGTGCCAGCAGCCCCGGGGTCCGCACAGATACGCAGTATTTT
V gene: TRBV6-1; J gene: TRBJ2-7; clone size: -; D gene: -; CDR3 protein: CASSEGWGSSYEQYF; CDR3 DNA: TGTGCCAGCAGTGAAGGTTGGGGTAGCTCCTACGAGCAGTACTTC
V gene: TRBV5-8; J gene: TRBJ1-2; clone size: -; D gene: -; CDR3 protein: CASSLVSRHLEVNYGYTF; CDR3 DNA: TGTGCCAGCAGCTTGGTCTCACGCCATCTCGAAGTTAACTATGGCTACACCTTC